This entry concerns a single T cell receptor (beta chain). The clone's antigen remains unknown. Base qualities are not at hand, and no much larger clone is one base apart. The data are from a study of blood T cell repertoires in COVID-19 (TCRdb year 2020). In terms of the full investigation: Samples from collaborators originated in the United States, Italy and Spain and spanned both the acute and convalescent phases of COVID-19. The repertoires were released in a freely available public database meant as a resource for research on the immune response to SARS-CoV-2. A de-identified subject ID, COVID-19 status, age in years and sex were almost always included in the sample metadata. The samples were drawn from two sources: the first 160 participants of the ongoing ImmuneRACE study, and 950 to 1,500 subjects contributed by 6 global collaborators. The material from the prospective study consisted of cDNA or gDNA derived from T cells, B-cell-depleted T cells, or PBMCs. HLA class I and class II types, where available, came from metadata supplied by the sample provider rather than from assay-based typing. Deeply sampled blood TCRbeta repertoires from subjects exposed to, actively infected with, or recovered from COVID-19 were included in the dataset. The study at large found these results: Clinical and demographic metadata were provided uncurated, with the amount varying by source and participant.

In the prospective study, participants were about 18 to 95 years old, resided in about two dozen geographic areas of the United States, and were enrolled through a virtual design. Cohort assignment in the prospective study relied on participant-reported clinical history from a screening survey and a study questionnaire. Exposed participants had been in contact, within 2 weeks of entering the study, with a person who had a PCR-confirmed or clinician-diagnosed case of COVID-19. Mobile phlebotomists in the prospective study collected whole blood, serum and a nasopharyngeal or oropharyngeal swab from every participant. Prospective study participants could optionally give additional blood draws and questionnaires over a roughly 2-month period. Before DNA extraction, blood samples from the prospective study were shipped at room temperature or frozen. The immunoSEQ Assay, a bias-controlled multiplex PCR, was used to amplify TCRbeta CDR3 regions from genomic DNA. As for the original processing: The number of nucleated cells in each sample was estimated by amplification of reference gene primers within the assay. To quantify the absolute abundance of each unique TCRbeta CDR3 rearrangement, sequence reads were collapsed and filtered. For each sample, productive Simpson clonality was calculated as the square root of Simpson's diversity index over productive rearrangements. The immuneACCESS repertoire file appears here via TCRdb, limited to in-frame rearrangements. These files lack a portion of the clones; in checked studies, under half of the deficit traces to unresolved V genes, and the cause of the others is not known. That table furnishes V, J and clone size, whereas the DNA furnished D and trimming. Recorded for this sample are approximately 150,000 clones; 80% to 85% of them occurred a single time. The top ten hold around 5% of the sample.

The receptor's source is a man in his 70s who had been exposed to COVID-19. Sample: PBMCs or T cells enriched from blood (not recorded which).

CDR3 reads: CASSRPEAYNEQFF. The base sequence is TGTGCCAGTAGCCGCCCTGAGGCATACAATGAGCAGTTCTTC. The rearrangement combines TRBV19 with TRBJ2-1, with no confidently assigned D gene. The cysteine opens and the phenylalanine closes a CDR3 of 14 amino acids. Only the CDR3 DNA is retained, 42 bases long and in frame from the first base. CDR1 LNHDA and CDR2 SQIVND are derived from the germline V gene (reference sequence). The junction shows trimming of 6 bases on V and 4 bases on J, plus 13 bases between the germline ends.